These 15 T cell receptor beta chains were all obtained from the same sample, sequenced in a study of T cells after yellow fever vaccination (dated 2019 in TCRdb). Library preparation used 5' RACE. Sequencing was carried out with an Illumina NovaSeq 6000. The public reads were reanalyzed by TCRdb: fastp trimming at Q25, MiXCR alignment, in-frame beta chains only. One record per CDR3 amino acid sequence lists the most common genes and DNA. The sample data list about 53,000 distinct CDR3 sequences, and 5.7% of these were observed just once. The ten largest account for roughly 31% of the sample. What this sample's treatment or condition label stands for: live attenuated yellow fever vaccine strain. The source material was PBMCs, either bulk or a sorted T-cell subset (CD4+, CD8+, memory, or dextramer-sorted; not recorded which), sampled on the day of the yellow fever booster vaccination. The receptors originated from a man younger than 30 who received the YFV17D yellow fever vaccine.

This clonotype has a count of ten or more. The rearrangement links TRBV12-3 or TRBV12-4 to TRBJ1-1; maybe TRBD1 (5 bases). CDR3 length: 13 residues. The V end lost 3 bases, the J end lost 7 bases, and 12 bases lay between the germline ends. The CDR3 spells CASSLGERLEAFF. The CDR3 DNA reads as TGTGCCAGCAGTTTGGGGGAGCGGCTTGAAGCTTTCTTT.

This chain joins TRBV7-8 and TRBJ2-7; possibly TRBD1 or TRBD2 for D (5 bases each). From germline, CDR1 is SGHVS and CDR2 FQNEAQ. V lost 8 bases and J 6 bases, leaving 17 bases between the germline ends. The CDR3 spans 13 residues. The CDR3 nucleotides read TGTGCCAGCGTACGAGGGACCCTTGGCGAGCAGTACGTC. Its translation: CASVRGTLGEQYV.

The chain carries TRBV7-6 and TRBJ2-2, with 11 bases lining up with TRBD2. CDR1 and CDR2 from the germline V gene are SGHVS and FNYEAQ. Trimming at V came to 1 base and at J to 7 bases, leaving 8 bases not matched to a gene. This CDR3 is 17 amino acids long. CDR3 DNA sequence: TGTGCCAGCAGCTTAGAGGCTAGCGGGGGGAGAGACGGGGAGCTGTTTTTT. This sequence encodes CASSLEASGGRDGELFF.

This chain uses TRBV4-1 with TRBJ2-1; 11 nucleotides align to TRBD2. CDR1 is MGHRA and CDR2 is YSYEKL in the germline V gene. V shed 10 bases, J shed 3 bases, and the junction held 8 bases outside the gene matches. This CDR3 has 15 amino acids. The CDR3 region is CATTLAGGLYNEQFF. CDR3 DNA: TGCGCCACCACTCTAGCGGGGGGCCTCTACAATGAGCAGTTCTTC.

The chain employs TRBV28 and TRBJ2-5; 16 bases are a match to TRBD2. CDR1 is MDHEN and CDR2 is SYDVKM in the germline V gene. This CDR3 comprises 18 residues. V dropped 6 bases and J dropped 5; count of bases not matched to a gene: 12. CDR3 nucleotide sequence: TGTGCCAGCAGCCCTCCGGGACTAGCGGGGGGGGTCCTCGAGACCCAGTACTTC. Amino acid sequence: CASSPPGLAGGVLETQYF.

This clonotype was counted only a few times. The rearrangement links TRBV29-1 to TRBJ2-2, with D hard to call. Germline V CDR1 and CDR2: SQVTM, ANQGSEA. The length of the CDR3 is 13 residues. V lost 3 bases, J lost 1 base, and 6 bases lay in between. CDR3: CSVEQRNTGELFF. CDR3 nucleotide sequence: TGCAGCGTTGAGCAGAGGAACACCGGGGAGCTGTTTTTT.

This clonotype was observed at least ten times. The chain links TRBV13 to TRBJ2-7; 7 bases agree with TRBD2. This CDR3 region has 14 residues. The germline V gene encodes CDR1 PRHDT and CDR2 FYEKMQ (reference sequence). V was pared by 2 bases and J by 3 bases, with 4 bases of the junction left unmatched. The CDR3 DNA follows: TGTGCCAGCAGCTTACGGGGGAGGGACTACGAGCAGTACTTC. This sequence encodes CASSLRGRDYEQYF.

This clonotype was counted ten times or more. This chain links TRBV12-3 or TRBV12-4 with TRBJ2-5; D gene ambiguous. V was shortened by 6 bases and J by 7 bases, with 30 bases between the two germline ends. The CDR3 length is 18 residues. In nucleotides, the CDR3 is TGTGCCAGCAGCTACGACCCGACGAGGAGAAGACGATCTTGGACCCAGTACTTC. It translates to CASSYDPTRRRRSWTQYF.

This clonotype was detected many times. This chain uses TRBV29-1 with TRBJ2-2; D is undetermined. Germline V CDR1 and CDR2: SQVTM, ANQGSEA. The CDR3 is 10 amino acids. Trimming took 3 bases from V and 4 from J, leaving 0 bases between them. The CDR3 DNA follows: TGCAGCGTTGACACCGGGGAGCTGTTTTTT. Translating gives CSVDTGELFF.

This chain connects TRBV6-6 to TRBJ2-7; 8 positions match TRBD1. Trimming at V came to 6 bases and at J to 2 bases, leaving 9 bases not matched to a gene. The germline V gene encodes CDR1 MNHNY and CDR2 SVGAGI (reference sequence). There are 15 residues in the CDR3. The CDR3 DNA sequence: TGTGCCAGCAGCAACCTGGACAGGGCGACCTACGAGCAGTACGTC. This codes for CASSNLDRATYEQYV.

This clonotype was detected a few times. This rearrangement joins TRBV7-3 to TRBJ2-1, with 13 bases lining up with TRBD2. V shed 4 bases, J shed 8 bases, and the junction held 5 bases outside the gene matches. Germline V gene data show CDR1 as SGHTA and CDR2 as FQGTGA. This CDR3 comprises 15 residues. CDR3 DNA: TGTGCCAGCAGCTCCACTAGCGGGGGGGCCTATGAGCAGTTCTTC. Protein product: CASSSTSGGAYEQFF.

There are many counts of this clonotype. The chain combines TRBV7-2 with TRBJ2-1; D ambiguous. Germline V gives CDR1 SGHTA, CDR2 FQGNSA. The CDR3 length is 12 residues. The ends were cut back, 1 base at V and 8 bases at J, with 6 bases in the middle. In DNA, the CDR3 is TGTGCCAGCAGCTTAGAGGGCTATGAGCAGTTCTTC. This sequence encodes CASSLEGYEQFF.

The CDR3 spells CASSLALGESLHF. The CDR3 DNA reads TGTGCCAGCAGCTTAGCGCTGGGGGAATCCCTCCACTTT. This rearrangement joins TRBV7-6 to TRBJ1-6, with TRBD1 as a possible D gene (5 bases). Germline CDR1 and CDR2: SGHVS and FNYEAQ. The CDR3 sequence is 13 residues long. With 0 bases removed from V and 14 bases from J, the gap between germline ends came to 11 bases.

V is TRBV6-6 and J is TRBJ2-7; 14 positions match TRBD2. CDR3 length: 15 amino acids. Germline lookup yields CDR1 MNHNY and CDR2 SVGAGI (reference sequence). The trim removed 5 bases at V and 4 bases at J, leaving 4 bases unmatched. The CDR3 sequence is CASSKTSGGGYEQYV. CDR3 DNA sequence: TGTGCCAGCAGTAAGACTAGCGGGGGGGGTTACGAGCAGTACGTC.

This clonotype was detected a few times. The chain is built from TRBV7-9 and TRBJ2-7, with D possibly called TRBD1 or TRBD2 (6 bases each). The CDR3 is made up of 14 amino acids. The V gene's germline CDR1 is SEHNR and CDR2 FQNEAQ (reference sequence). In nucleotides, the CDR3 is TGTGCCAGCAGCCCCAGGACTGACGGAGGGGGGATCCACGTC. This sequence encodes CASSPRTDGGGIHV.